Following are 18 T cell receptor beta chains from one sample sequenced in a study of T cells in localized non-small cell lung cancer. The assay was immunoSEQ multiplex PCR, and TCRdb's table has in-frame clones only and misses some. The profile shows 30,000 to 45,000 clones, over 75% of them singletons. The sample was peripheral blood, taken before any cancer treatment. These receptors were obtained from a woman between 35 and 70 years old with stage I lung adenocarcinoma.

This chain connects TRBV2 to TRBJ2-1; D remains unclear. V was shortened by 1 base and J by 6 bases, with 16 bases between the two germline ends. Germline CDR1 reads SNHLY; CDR2 reads FYNNEI. The CDR3 is made up of 16 amino acids. CDR3 protein: CASSEGLLRYSNEQFF. DNA for the CDR3: TGTGCCAGCAGTGAAGGCCTCCTACGTTATTCCAATGAGCAGTTCTTC.

The V gene is TRBV4-1, the J gene TRBJ1-1; the D is unclear. Trimming removed 0 bases from V and 2 bases from J, with 10 bases in between. This CDR3 is built from 15 residues. Germline CDR1 MGHRA, CDR2 YSYEKL. As DNA, the CDR3 is TGCGCCAGCAGCCAAGATACACCCGGAAACACTGAAGCTTTCTTT. Residues: CASSQDTPGNTEAFF.

V usage is TRBV7-6 and J usage is TRBJ2-2, with 8 bases lining up with TRBD1. CDR3 length: 18 amino acids. Germline V CDR1 and CDR2: SGHVS, FNYEAQ. V was pared by 5 bases and J by 3 bases, with 14 bases of the junction left unmatched. The CDR3 loop is CASSLRPTGGDYTGELFF. The CDR3 nucleotides are TGTGCCAGCAGCCTCCGACCAACAGGGGGTGATTACACCGGGGAGCTGTTTTTT.

The rearrangement joins TRBV5-1 to TRBJ2-1; TRBD2 matches at 7 bases. This CDR3 has 15 residues. Germline loops: CDR1 SGHRS, CDR2 YFSETQ. Germline trimming cut 0 bases from V and 8 bases from J; bases unmatched to any gene: 8. CDR3: CASSLEGLRGDEQFF. Here the CDR3 DNA reads TGCGCCAGCAGCTTGGAGGGACTACGGGGGGATGAGCAGTTCTTC.

This clone was seen a few times. The chain is built from TRBV11-3 and TRBJ2-3; TRBD1 agrees at 10 bases. Germline CDR1 reads SGHNT; CDR2 reads YENEEA. The CDR3 has 16 residues. Trimming removed 1 base from V and 1 base from J; junction bases left unmatched: 2. The CDR3 DNA is TGTGCCAGCAGCTTAGGGGGGACAGGGGGCACAGATACGCAGTATTTT. Protein product: CASSLGGTGGTDTQYF.

Only a few counts were recorded for this clone. This chain connects TRBV15 to TRBJ2-7, with 10 bases identical to TRBD2. This CDR3 is built from 16 residues. Per the germline V gene, CDR1 is LNHNV and CDR2 is YYDKDF (reference sequence). Losses at the gene ends were 0 bases for V and 3 bases for J; bases not matched to a gene: 5. CDR3 nucleotides: TGTGCCACCAGCAGAGATCTAGCGGGAGCGAACTACGAGCAGTACTTC. Its translation is CATSRDLAGANYEQYF.

The rearrangement links TRBV15 to TRBJ2-5; the match to TRBD2 covers 7 bases. Germline lookup yields CDR1 LNHNV and CDR2 YYDKDF (reference sequence). With V trimmed by 1 base and J by 5 bases, 4 bases remained unmatched. This CDR3 comprises 14 residues. The DNA of the CDR3 is TGTGCCACCAGCAGAGTGGCGGGAGAGGAGACCCAGTACTTC. As protein: CATSRVAGEETQYF.

V gene TRBV2 combines with J gene TRBJ1-3, with D hard to call. The CDR3 is 15 amino acids. V gave up 2 bases and J gave up 2 bases, with 10 bases separating them. The V gene's germline CDR1 is SNHLY and CDR2 FYNNEI. The CDR3 is CASSETPGAGNTIYF. Written as DNA, the CDR3 is TGTGCCAGCAGTGAAACTCCAGGAGCTGGAAACACCATATATTTT.

The chain employs TRBV7-9 and TRBJ2-7, with 13 bases matching TRBD2. Germline assignment: CDR1 SEHNR and CDR2 FQNEAQ (reference sequence). The CDR3 sequence is 15 residues long. V shed 3 bases and J 9 bases; nucleotides not matched to a gene: 8. Here the CDR3 reads CASSFGLAGADGQYF. The CDR3 nucleotides are TGTGCCAGCAGCTTCGGACTAGCGGGAGCTGATGGGCAGTACTTC.

The V call is TRBV28, the J call TRBJ2-7, with TRBD2 matching over 10 bases. This CDR3 is built from 15 residues. Trimming removed 3 bases from V and 1 base from J; junction bases left unmatched: 3. Germline V gives CDR1 MDHEN, CDR2 SYDVKM. The CDR3 reads CASSFSGRLSYEQYF. Here the CDR3 DNA reads TGTGCCAGCAGTTTTAGCGGGAGGCTATCCTACGAGCAGTACTTC.

The chain has TRBV5-1 and TRBJ2-3, with 10 bases identical to TRBD2. V shed 4 bases, J shed 1 base, and the junction held 3 bases outside the gene matches. Germline CDR1 is SGHRS and CDR2 is YFSETQ. The CDR3 has 15 residues. Written as DNA, the CDR3 is TGCGCCAGCAGCACGGGGACTAGCGGCACAGATACGCAGTATTTT. It yields the protein CASSTGTSGTDTQYF.

The chain has TRBV19 and TRBJ2-3, with TRBD2 matching 7 bases. CDR1 and CDR2 (germline): LNHDA, SQIVND (reference sequence). CDR3 length equals 16 residues. Trimming at V came to 4 bases and at J to 0 bases, leaving 7 bases not matched to a gene. The CDR3 DNA sequence: TGTGCCAGTAGTAACCTAGCGGTAACTAGCACAGATACGCAGTATTTT. Protein: CASSNLAVTSTDTQYF.

J is TRBJ1-1 and V is TRBV11-2; no clear D. The germline V gene encodes CDR1 SGHAT and CDR2 FQNNGV. V was trimmed by 1 base and J by 3 bases, leaving 6 bases between them. The CDR3 length is 13 residues. The CDR3 protein is CASSLGLDTEAFF. The CDR3 DNA reads TGTGCCAGCAGCTTAGGGTTGGACACTGAAGCTTTCTTT.

The J gene is TRBJ2-3, the V gene TRBV19; 8 nucleotides match TRBD1. Germline values: CDR1 LNHDA, CDR2 SQIVND (reference sequence). The CDR3 has 13 amino acids. J gave up 5 bases and V 6 bases, and 4 bases lay outside the gene matches. The CDR3 protein is CASRRTGRDTQYF. Here the CDR3 DNA reads TGTGCCAGTAGGCGGACAGGGAGAGATACGCAGTATTTT. The full variable domain, its missing parts supplied by reference TRBV19 and TRBJ2-3, is DGGITQSPKYLFRKEGQNVTLSCEQNLNHDAMYWYRQDPGQGLRLIYYSQIVNDFQKGDIAEGYSVSREKKESFPLTVTSAQKNPTAFYLCASRRTGRDTQYFGPGTRLTVL.

This chain uses TRBV6-5 with TRBJ1-2; the match to TRBD1 covers 9 bases. Unmatched junction bases numbered 0, after V lost 0 bases and J lost 4 bases. Germline-derived CDR1 and CDR2 are MNHEY and SVGAGI. This CDR3 is 14 amino acids long. CDR3 amino acids: CASSYSTGGYGYTF. The CDR3 DNA sequence: TGTGCCAGCAGTTACTCGACAGGGGGCTATGGCTACACCTTC.

This clone showed up just a few times. The V gene is TRBV7-8, the J gene TRBJ1-5; D remains unclear. The germline V and J ends were trimmed by 1 base and 4 bases, with 11 bases remaining between them. Germline loops: CDR1 SGHVS, CDR2 FQNEAQ. The CDR3 length is 15 residues. The CDR3 coding sequence is TGTGCCAGCAGCTTAGGCAGAGTCTCGAATCAGCCCCAGCATTTT. Its protein product is CASSLGRVSNQPQHF. The full variable domain, in which reference TRBV7-8 and TRBJ1-5 provide the parts outside the CDR3, is GAGVSQSPRYKVAKRGQDVALRCDPISGHVSLFWYQQALGQGPEFLTYFQNEAQLDKSGLPSDRFFAERPEGSVSTLKIQRTQQEDSAVYLCASSLGRVSNQPQHFGDGTRLSIL.

V is TRBV19 and J is TRBJ1-4; D perhaps matches TRBD1 (5 bases). The V end was cut by 4 bases, the J end by 8 bases, with 17 bases between. The length of the CDR3 is 15 residues. CDR1 is LNHDA, CDR2 SQIVND, per germline (reference sequence). The CDR3 nucleotides are TGTGCCAGTAGTACAAGGCGTCGGGGGAGCGAAAAACTGTTTTTT. Amino acid sequence: CASSTRRRGSEKLFF.

This chain joins TRBV7-3 and TRBJ2-2; 7 bases are shared with TRBD2. The germline gives CDR1 SGHTA, CDR2 FQGTGA. With 5 bases clipped from V and 7 bases from J, the junction kept 13 bases outside the gene matches. The CDR3 covers 16 residues. CDR3 residues: CASSPTGGVGSGELFF. The CDR3 DNA is TGTGCCAGCAGCCCCACGGGGGGAGTGGGGAGCGGGGAGCTGTTTTTT.